The next 18 T cell receptor beta chains were all read from a single sample in a study of response to subunit inactivated influenza vaccine (dated by TCRdb to between 2017 and 2018). Libraries were prepared through RT-PCR. These reads were obtained on an Illumina HiSeq 2500. The raw public data were reprocessed by TCRdb itself: fastp quality trimming at Q25, MiXCR clonotype calling, in-frame beta chains only. Rows matching on CDR3 protein sequence are summarized as one entry with the most common DNA and genes. In this sample the table shows fewer than 550,000 distinct CDR3 sequences, approximately 24% of which occur a single time. The biggest ten clones account for over 1.5% of the sample. Material: CD4+ T cells sorted from PBMCs, obtained about 5 days after vaccination. All receptors derive from a man aged 50-59 years who received an inactivated influenza vaccine. Donor details come from another sample of the same person, matched by shared clones.

This clonotype has a handful of counts. This chain uses TRBV20-1 with TRBJ1-5; D is unresolved. CDR3 length: 14 residues. Germline-derived CDR1 and CDR2 are DFQATT and SNEGSKA (reference sequence). V lost 5 bases and J lost 1, with 12 bases in between. The CDR3 DNA is TGCAGTGCTCGCCCTCCGGGGAGCAATCAGCCCCAGCATTTT. Translated: CSARPPGSNQPQHF.

V usage is TRBV7-9 and J usage is TRBJ1-5; D is unclear. V shed 5 bases and J shed 4 bases, with 12 bases lying between them. In germline, CDR1 is SEHNR, CDR2 FQNEAQ (reference sequence). This CDR3 contains 14 residues. The CDR3 bases are TGTGCCAGCAGCCCCCCCTTGGATAATCAGCCCCAGCATTTT. Translated: CASSPPLDNQPQHF.

This sequence joins TRBV2 and TRBJ1-2, with no clear D. Looked up from germline, CDR1 is SNHLY and CDR2 is FYNNEI. The V end lost 2 bases, the J end lost 2 bases, and 15 bases lay between the germline ends. CDR3 length: 16 residues. Written as DNA, the CDR3 is TGTGCCAGCAGTGAAAGGAACCTGGCAGGCAACTATGGCTACACCTTC. This codes for CASSERNLAGNYGYTF.

In this sample, this clonotype turned up a few times. This chain connects TRBV20-1 to TRBJ2-3, with D perhaps being TRBD1 or TRBD2 (6 bases each). The V and J ends lost 0 bases and 1 base respectively, with 14 bases between them. The CDR3 spans 16 residues. Per germline, CDR1 DFQATT and CDR2 SNEGSKA (reference sequence). The CDR3 DNA reads as TGCAGTGCTAGAGATGTTTGGGGGGCCCGCACAGATACGCAGTATTTT. Protein sequence: CSARDVWGARTDTQYF.

The rearrangement uses TRBV5-1 and TRBJ1-4; 12 bases are shared with TRBD1. Germline V gene lookup returns CDR1 SGHRS and CDR2 YFSETQ. The CDR3 has 15 amino acids. Losses at the gene ends were 0 bases for V and 7 bases for J; bases not matched to a gene: 1. The CDR3 is CASSLGDRGLEKLFF. The CDR3 nucleotides are TGCGCCAGCAGCTTGGGGGACAGGGGGCTTGAAAAACTGTTTTTT.

The V and J genes are TRBV5-5 and TRBJ1-1, with a tentative D call TRBD1 (5 bases). Germline V gene data show CDR1 as SGHKS and CDR2 as YYEKEE (reference sequence). Trimming cost V 0 bases and J 7 bases, with 10 bases left between them. The CDR3 length is 13 residues. The CDR3, as DNA: TGTGCCAGCAGCTTGGGTTTTGGGGGTGAAGCTTTCTTT. Protein product: CASSLGFGGEAFF.

The chain combines TRBV7-9 with TRBJ1-3; a weak D match, TRBD1 (5 bases). CDR3 length: 14 residues. Trimming removed 2 bases from V and 7 bases from J, with 12 bases in between. CDR1 is SEHNR, CDR2 FQNEAQ, per germline (reference sequence). CDR3 in amino acids: CASSLMAGRNTIYF. In nucleotides, the CDR3 is TGTGCCAGCAGCTTAATGGCAGGGAGGAACACCATATATTTT.

The rearrangement joins TRBV20-1 to TRBJ2-3; possible D gene TRBD2, 6 bases. This CDR3 comprises 15 residues. Germline V CDR1 and CDR2: DFQATT, SNEGSKA (reference sequence). The CDR3 reads CSGGAVLGRTDTQYF. CDR3 DNA sequence: TGCAGCGGCGGGGCGGTTTTGGGTCGGACAGATACGCAGTATTTT.

This clonotype has only a few counts. V is TRBV3-1 and J is TRBJ2-5; D gene ambiguous. V gave up 2 bases and J gave up 0 bases, with 4 bases separating them. This CDR3 spans 13 amino acids. Germline V gene data show CDR1 as LGHDT and CDR2 as YNNKEL (reference sequence). The DNA of the CDR3 is TGTGCCAGCAGCCAAATGTACCAAGAGACCCAGTACTTC. This sequence encodes CASSQMYQETQYF.

This clonotype was recorded a few times. CDR3: CSVGTGTGNRGEQYF. CDR3 coding DNA: TGCAGCGTCGGTACCGGGACAGGGAATAGGGGCGAGCAGTACTTC. The V and J genes are TRBV29-1 and TRBJ2-7; 9 bases fit TRBD1. The germline CDR1 and CDR2 sequences are SQVTM and ANQGSEA. CDR3 length: 15 residues. The V segment lost 6 bases and the J segment 6 bases; nucleotides outside the gene matches: 15.

This clonotype was found many times. V usage is TRBV20-1 and J usage is TRBJ2-5, with a possible D match to TRBD2 (6 bases). V lost 2 bases and J 6 bases, leaving 13 bases between the germline ends. This CDR3 spans 13 amino acids. Germline-derived CDR1 and CDR2 are DFQATT and SNEGSKA (reference sequence). CDR3 coding DNA: TGCAGTGCTAGACCCGGGGGTGGAAAGACCCAGTACTTC. This translates into CSARPGGGKTQYF.

The V call is TRBV6-1, the J call TRBJ2-6; possible D gene TRBD2, 6 bases. Trimming left V 7 bases short and J 5 bases short, with 15 bases between. Germline V gene sequence: CDR1 MNHNS, CDR2 SASEGT. The CDR3 is 15 amino acids. CDR3 nucleotide sequence: TGTGCCAGCACCCAGGTCGGGGGTAGGGCCAACGTCCTGACTTTC. Translation gives CASTQVGGRANVLTF.

The chain uses TRBV12-3 or TRBV12-4 and TRBJ2-5, with 10 bases matching TRBD2. The CDR3 is made up of 14 amino acids. With V trimmed by 6 bases and J by 9 bases, 10 bases remained unmatched. The CDR3 coding sequence is TGTGCCAGCAGCCCAACTAGCGGGGCCATGGCCCAGTACTTC. Translated, it gives CASSPTSGAMAQYF.

Only a few counts were recorded for this clonotype. The chain combines TRBV4-3 with TRBJ2-7; no firm D call. Trimming left V 3 bases short and J 5 bases short, with 11 bases between. CDR3 length: 13 residues. Germline V gene sequence: CDR1 LGHNA, CDR2 YSLEER. The CDR3 nucleotides are TGCGCCAGCAGCCAGTGGGGTTTCCACGAGCAGTACTTC. As protein: CASSQWGFHEQYF.

The CDR3 sequence: CASGGGGGFVNEQFF. CDR3 nucleotide sequence: TGCGCCAGCGGAGGGGGAGGGGGGTTCGTCAATGAGCAGTTCTTC. This chain uses TRBV4-1 with TRBJ2-1; D possibly corresponds to TRBD2 (7 bases). Germline lookup yields CDR1 MGHRA and CDR2 YSYEKL. The CDR3 is made up of 15 amino acids. V dropped 8 bases and J dropped 6 bases, with 20 bases sitting between them.

V and J are TRBV7-2 and TRBJ1-2; D is unclear. This CDR3 spans 14 amino acids. The V end was cut by 1 base, the J end by 4 bases, with 10 bases between. The V gene's germline CDR1 is SGHTA and CDR2 FQGNSA. The CDR3 sequence is CASSLDPGSYGYTF. The CDR3 DNA sequence: TGTGCCAGCAGCTTAGATCCGGGCAGCTATGGCTACACCTTC.

This clonotype occurred a few times. This chain joins TRBV20-1 and TRBJ1-4; D may be TRBD1 (5 bases). CDR3 size: 15 residues. V lost 6 bases to trimming and J lost 0 bases, with 14 bases between them. Germline CDR1 and CDR2: DFQATT and SNEGSKA (reference sequence). The CDR3 loop reads CSAQMWGATNEKLFF. The DNA of the CDR3 is TGCAGTGCCCAAATGTGGGGGGCAACTAATGAAAAACTGTTTTTT.

V is TRBV28 and J is TRBJ2-7, with TRBD1 matching 9 bases. The CDR3 sequence is 13 residues long. J was trimmed by 9 bases and V by 10 bases; bases with no gene match: 13. In germline, CDR1 is MDHEN, CDR2 SYDVKM. CDR3 sequence reads: CATSWTGAGGQYF. The DNA for the CDR3 is TGTGCCACCTCTTGGACAGGGGCTGGTGGGCAGTACTTC.